The present T cell receptor beta chain was sequenced within a study of cytomegalovirus exposure and HLA in healthy donors. Study as a whole: Sequencing of around 200 million T cells in an earlier analysis found roughly 120 million unique TCR beta sequences.

The PCR ran on 60 Vbeta and 13 Jbeta primers. Repertoires were generated with immunoSEQ multiplex PCR, while TCRdb's copy carries only in-frame clones and drops some. There are approximately 190,000 clones in the sample; roughly 77% occur only once, and about 3.5% lies in the top ten. The V end was cut by 5 bases, the J end by 2 bases, with 7 bases between. From germline, CDR1 is SGHAT and CDR2 FQNNGV. This CDR3 has 13 residues. A note on this clone: Antigen unknown.

General study findings and limits: The dataset shows that most TCR sequences were rare, while some public TCRs occurred in many donors.

Sequencing input: PBMCs. This chain connects TRBV11-2 to TRBJ2-1; D uncertain. The receptor comes from a man aged 40-50 years in good health and CMV-seropositive. The CDR3 DNA reads TGTGCCAGCAGCGGAGCCGCCTACAATGAGCAGTTCTTC. Protein: CASSGAAYNEQFF.